Listed below are T cell receptor beta chains from one sample, sequenced in a study of vaccination effects on CD4 cells after COVID-19. Using immunoSEQ multiplex PCR, the repertoire was profiled, and TCRdb retains in-frame clones only, with some absent. The data hold some 69,000 clones, with roughly 73% observed a single time. Antigen specificity for these receptors is unknown. The specimen comprised CD4+ T cells from PBMCs cultured without peptide, sampled after COVID-19 vaccination. The receptors here all came from a human donor who received a COVID-19 vaccine. CDR3s include the opening cysteine and the closing phenylalanine or tryptophan. Each record gives: V gene, J gene, D gene, clone size, CDR3 protein, CDR3 DNA. D genes are given only for firm matches. Not every row has a clone size; where given, it reads once, few, many or a size class.

>TRBV9|TRBJ1-1|-|-
CASSVAPGSQGGTEAFF
TGTGCCAGCAGCGTAGCCCCCGGGAGCCAGGGAGGCACTGAAGCTTTCTTT
>TRBV15|TRBJ2-2|-|-
CATSRDPGGELFF
TGTGCCACCAGCAGAGATCCGGGCGGGGAGCTGTTTTTT
>TRBV5-4|TRBJ2-6|-|-
CASSFPGTPSGANVLTF
TGTGCCAGCAGCTTTCCAGGGACCCCTTCGGGGGCCAACGTCCTGACTTTC
>TRBV24-1|TRBJ1-3|-|-
CATSDLLGNTIYF
TGTGCCACCAGTGATTTGCTTGGAAACACCATATATTTT
>TRBV11-2|TRBJ1-2|-|-
CASSYLGEQGLDYGYTF
TGTGCCAGCAGCTACCTGGGGGAACAGGGTCTAGACTATGGCTACACCTTC
>TRBV4-1|TRBJ1-5|-|-
CASSQYRSNQPQHF
TGCGCCAGCAGCCAATACAGGAGCAATCAGCCCCAGCATTTT
>TRBV2|TRBJ1-2|TRBD1|-
CASNQGGQNYGYTF
TGTGCCAGCAACCAAGGGGGCCAGAACTATGGCTACACCTTC
>TRBV7-9|TRBJ2-3|-|-
CASSLRQSTDTQYF
TGTGCCAGCAGCTTAAGACAGAGCACAGATACGCAGTATTTT
>TRBV6-5|TRBJ1-2|TRBD1|few
CASSSPGTGSRYTF
TGTGCCAGCAGTTCGCCCGGGACAGGTAGCCGCTACACCTTC
>TRBV6-4|TRBJ2-5|TRBD1|-
CASLGTDPKETQYF
TGTGCCAGCCTAGGGACAGACCCGAAAGAGACCCAGTACTTC
>TRBV2|TRBJ1-1|TRBD1|-
CASRVQGGNTEAFF
TGTGCCAGCAGAGTACAGGGGGGGAACACTGAAGCTTTCTTT
>TRBV5-1|TRBJ2-2|-|-
CASSGSSPYTGELFF
TGCGCCAGCAGCGGGTCAAGTCCGTACACCGGGGAGCTGTTTTTT
>TRBV30|TRBJ1-2|-|-
CAWRPRGRIVGYYGYTF
TGTGCCTGGAGACCTAGGGGGAGGATCGTAGGTTACTATGGCTACACCTTC
>TRBV30|TRBJ2-2|-|-
CAWRDRYTGELFF
TGTGCCTGGAGGGACCGATACACCGGGGAGCTGTTTTTT
>TRBV18|TRBJ2-4|-|-
CASSPSLAKNIQYF
TGTGCCAGCTCTCCTTCTTTAGCCAAAAACATTCAGTACTTC
>TRBV5-1|TRBJ2-4|TRBD1|-
CASSRGQGAENIQYF
TGCGCCAGCAGCCGCGGACAGGGGGCCGAAAACATTCAGTACTTC
>TRBV2|TRBJ1-5|-|once
CASSKGVVSNQPQHF
TGTGCCAGCAGTAAGGGGGTTGTGAGCAATCAGCCCCAGCATTTT
>TRBV24-1|TRBJ2-2|TRBD2|-
CATSDGGTSGGRRELFF
TGTGCCACCAGTGATGGCGGGACTAGCGGGGGTCGAAGGGAGCTGTTTTTT
>TRBV6-5|TRBJ2-6|-|-
CASSYSLVSGANVLTF
TGTGCCAGCAGTTATAGTCTAGTCTCTGGGGCCAACGTCCTGACTTTC
>TRBV5-1|TRBJ2-3|-|-
CASSLQDTRTDTQYF
TGCGCCAGCAGCTTGCAGGACACGCGCACAGATACGCAGTATTTT
>TRBV9|TRBJ1-1|-|-
CASSKGTNTEAFF
TGTGCCAGCAGCAAGGGGACGAACACTGAAGCTTTCTTT
>TRBV7-2|TRBJ1-4|TRBD1|-
CASSPDRGHEKLFF
TGTGCCAGCAGCCCGGACAGGGGACACGAAAAACTGTTTTTT
>TRBV2|TRBJ1-5|-|-
CASRGSQSNQPQHF
TGTGCCAGCAGAGGGAGTCAAAGCAATCAGCCCCAGCATTTT
>TRBV5-1|TRBJ1-6|-|once
CASSLGLGSYNSPLHF
TGCGCCAGCAGCTTGGGGTTGGGTTCCTATAATTCACCCCTCCACTTT
>TRBV21-1|TRBJ1-5|-|once
CASSKPTIYSNQPQHF
TGTGCCAGCAGCAAACCAACGATATATAGCAATCAGCCCCAGCATTTT
>TRBV5-8|TRBJ2-3|-|-
CASPRGFGESSTDTQYF
TGTGCCAGCCCACGGGGGTTCGGGGAATCTAGCACAGATACGCAGTATTTT
>TRBV6-2/TRBV6-3|TRBJ2-1|TRBD2|-
CASSYTSGSYNEQFF
TGTGCCAGCAGTTATACTAGCGGGTCCTACAATGAGCAGTTCTTC
>TRBV18|TRBJ2-3|-|-
CASSPLKPGVSADTQYF
TGTGCCAGCTCACCACTCAAACCAGGGGTATCCGCAGATACGCAGTATTTT